Below, 13 T cell receptor beta chains from the same sample are listed, as sequenced in a study of technical replicates of blood from a handful of donors. Clones were read by immunoSEQ multiplex PCR, and TCRdb kept only the in-frame ones, dropping some. Of 70,000 or so clones in the sample, over 80% were seen once. Specimen: T cells isolated from PBMCs. These TCRs come from a human donor in good health.

This sequence joins TRBV11-3 and TRBJ2-2, with a weak D call TRBD1 (5 bases). V was pared by 5 bases and J by 5 bases, with 9 bases between. CDR1 is SGHNT and CDR2 is YENEEA in the germline V gene. CDR3 size: 13 residues. The CDR3 DNA reads TGTGCCAGCAGCCCAGGGTTAACCGGGGAGCTGTTTTTT. Protein: CASSPGLTGELFF.

The chain uses TRBV5-1 and TRBJ2-7; 9 positions agree with TRBD2. This CDR3 has 14 residues. With 2 bases clipped from V and 2 bases from J, the junction kept 2 bases outside the gene matches. Germline V gene sequence: CDR1 SGHRS, CDR2 YFSETQ. As DNA, the CDR3 is TGCGCCAGCAGCTTTTCTAGCGGGACCTACGAGCAGTACTTC. Protein sequence: CASSFSSGTYEQYF.

This chain uses TRBV19 with TRBJ2-1, with D uncertain. The germline V gene encodes CDR1 LNHDA and CDR2 SQIVND (reference sequence). This CDR3 contains 16 residues. V gave up 3 bases and J gave up 0 bases, with 12 bases separating them. CDR3 region: CASSISSRSSYNEQFF. In DNA, the CDR3 is TGTGCCAGTAGTATCTCGTCCCGCAGCTCCTACAATGAGCAGTTCTTC.

The rearrangement links TRBV4-2 to TRBJ2-3, with 15 bases identical to TRBD2. CDR3 length equals 20 residues. The germline gives CDR1 LGHNA, CDR2 YNFKEQ. V trimming: 1 base; J trimming: 0 bases; junction bases outside the gene matches: 8. The CDR3 loop reads CASSQGTSGRGTYSTDTQYF. The CDR3 bases are TGTGCCAGCAGCCAAGGGACTAGCGGGAGGGGGACTTATAGCACAGATACGCAGTATTTT.

The genes are TRBV2 and TRBJ1-3, with D possibly matching TRBD1 (5 bases). Trimming pared 2 bases from V and 1 base from J, leaving 12 bases between. Germline V gives CDR1 SNHLY, CDR2 FYNNEI. This CDR3 contains 16 residues. CDR3 coding DNA: TGTGCCAGCAGTGAAAGGGGTATAAGATCTGGAAACACCATATATTTT. The encoded protein is CASSERGIRSGNTIYF. Looking up the rest from reference TRBV2 and TRBJ1-3 gives the full variable domain: EPEVTQTPSHQVTQMGQEVILRCVPISNHLYFYWYRQILGQKVEFLVSFYNNEISEKSEIFDDQFSVERPDGSNFTLKIRSTKLEDSAMYFCASSERGIRSGNTIYFGEGSWLTVV.

The rearrangement uses TRBV6-5 and TRBJ2-1; 9 bases align to TRBD2. Trimming took 10 bases from V and 8 from J; bases not matched to a gene: 6. CDR3 length: 12 residues. The germline gives CDR1 MNHEY, CDR2 SVGAGI. The CDR3 region is CATLAGADEQFF. The CDR3 nucleotides read TGTGCCACCTTAGCGGGAGCGGATGAGCAGTTCTTC.

This sequence joins TRBV11-2 and TRBJ2-7; D gene unclear. Germline V CDR1 and CDR2: SGHAT, FQNNGV. Deletions cut 4 bases from V and 4 bases from J, with 2 bases between. This CDR3 contains 10 residues. The CDR3 sequence: CASSSYEQYF. The CDR3 DNA reads as TGTGCCAGCAGCTCTTACGAGCAGTACTTC.

The gene calls are TRBV28 and TRBJ2-7, with 10 bases matching TRBD2. Losses at the gene ends were 2 bases for V and 4 bases for J; bases not matched to a gene: 5. CDR3 length: 15 amino acids. Germline V gene sequence: CDR1 MDHEN, CDR2 SYDVKM. The DNA of the CDR3 is TGTGCCAGCAGTTTAGGTCTAGCGGGAGTATACGAGCAGTACTTC. The encoded protein is CASSLGLAGVYEQYF.

This rearrangement joins TRBV7-2 to TRBJ2-7; 13 nucleotides match TRBD2. V shed 6 bases and J 4 bases; nucleotides not matched to a gene: 6. Germline V gene lookup returns CDR1 SGHTA and CDR2 FQGNSA. The CDR3 totals 15 residues. The CDR3 DNA reads as TGTGCCAGCAGGGTAGCACTAGCGGGAGGGTACGAGCAGTACTTC. Translating gives CASRVALAGGYEQYF.

The rearrangement links TRBV5-1 to TRBJ2-5; D is possibly TRBD1 (6 bases). CDR3 length: 18 residues. From germline, CDR1 is SGHRS and CDR2 YFSETQ. Trimming took off 0 bases at V and 2 bases at J, with 20 bases between the two ends. The CDR3 loop is CASSLVFSGVKSQETQYF. The CDR3 nucleotides are TGCGCCAGCAGCTTGGTATTTTCAGGGGTGAAGTCTCAAGAGACCCAGTACTTC.

The J gene is TRBJ1-2, the V gene TRBV7-9; the D is unclear. Per germline, CDR1 SEHNR and CDR2 FQNEAQ (reference sequence). Trimming removed 3 bases from V and 6 bases from J, with 8 bases in between. This CDR3 comprises 12 residues. CDR3 DNA: TGTGCCAGCAGCTTCTCCGGGGATGGCTACACCTTC. This gives the protein CASSFSGDGYTF.

The rearrangement joins TRBV10-1 to TRBJ2-7, with 12 positions matching TRBD2. V lost 2 bases and J lost 3; bases outside the gene matches: 2. Germline CDR1 and CDR2: WNHNN and SYGVQD (reference sequence). CDR3 length equals 15 residues. Here the CDR3 reads CASSEKGLAGYEQYF. The CDR3 DNA sequence: TGCGCCAGCAGTGAGAAGGGACTAGCGGGCTACGAGCAGTACTTC.

V is TRBV7-3 and J is TRBJ1-2; a possible D gene is TRBD1 (5 bases). Germline V CDR1 and CDR2: SGHTA, FQGTGA. V dropped 5 bases and J dropped 0 bases, with 31 bases sitting between them. CDR3 size: 21 residues. CDR3 nucleotide sequence: TGTGCCAGCAGCCCATGGGACTCAAGGGACTACTTTCGCTTAGCTAACTATGGCTACACCTTC. As protein: CASSPWDSRDYFRLANYGYTF.